The 12 T cell receptor beta chains reported below all come from one sample, sequenced in a study of T cell clonality in common variable immunodeficiency. Profiled with immunoSEQ multiplex PCR; TCRdb holds only in-frame clones, not every one. The sample was found to contain 50,000 to 60,000 clones, and every one recurs. Sequencing was performed on peripheral blood mononuclear cells. The receptors were gathered from a person aged 18 to 75 in good health.

At least ten counts were recorded for this clone. The read ends 3 residues shy of where the CDR3 ends; the end is completed using the germline J gene. The chain joins TRBV7-8 to TRBJ1-2, with 9 bases fitting TRBD1. V shed 6 bases and J 7 bases; nucleotides not matched to a gene: 9. Germline V gene data show CDR1 as SGHVS and CDR2 as FQNEAQ. This CDR3 spans 14 amino acids. CDR3: CASSYQQGALGYTF. The covered CDR3 bases are TGTGCCAGCAGTTATCAACAGGGGGCCCTTGGC.

This clone was seen many times. The read comes to an end 3 residues before the CDR3 does, leaving the germline J gene to fill in the end. The chain links TRBV7-2 to TRBJ1-2; D is possibly TRBD1 (6 bases). Germline values: CDR1 SGHTA, CDR2 FQGNSA. This CDR3 spans 14 amino acids. Deletions cut 7 bases from V and 4 bases from J, with 16 bases between. The CDR3 here is CASTGLDRIYGYTF. CDR3 bases read: TGTGCCAGCACCGGACTGGACAGAATCTATGGC.

At least ten counts were recorded for this clone. Read data end 3 residues before the CDR3 end; the end is taken from the germline J gene. This sequence joins TRBV10-3 and TRBJ1-1; D ambiguous. Trimming left V 3 bases short and J 4 bases short, with 9 bases between. Germline CDR1 ENHRY, CDR2 SYGVKD. This CDR3 spans 13 amino acids. The CDR3 protein is CAISDQVRTEAFF. CDR3 DNA (partial): TGTGCCATCAGTGACCAGGTGCGCACTGAA.

Many counts were recorded for this clone. With the read ending 3 residues before the CDR3 end, the germline J gene is used to fill in that end. The chain joins TRBV19 to TRBJ1-5, with 8 bases lining up with TRBD1. The CDR3 covers 16 residues. The ends lost 7 bases at V and 4 bases at J; junction bases unmatched: 12. Germline V gene sequence: CDR1 LNHDA, CDR2 SQIVND (reference sequence). The CDR3 region is CASTPGTGGKNQPQHF. The CDR3 DNA, read in part, is TGTGCCAGTACCCCCGGGACAGGTGGTAAAAATCAGCCC.

This clone was picked up many times. The CDR3 end is not reached by the read, which stops 3 residues before it; the germline J gene fills it in. The genes are TRBV19 and TRBJ2-7, with 9 bases aligning to TRBD1. Unmatched junction bases numbered 6, after V lost 6 bases and J lost 3 bases. The V gene's germline CDR1 is LNHDA and CDR2 SQIVND (reference sequence). The CDR3 totals 14 residues. CDR3 bases read: TGTGCCAGTAGCCGACAGGGGGACCGCTACGAG. As protein: CASSRQGDRYE. The whole CDR3 is CASSRQGDRYEQYF.

This clone showed up many times. The CDR3 is cut off 3 residues early in the read; its end comes from the germline J gene. The chain couples TRBV19 to TRBJ2-7; 7 bases match TRBD2. Germline V CDR1 and CDR2: LNHDA, SQIVND (reference sequence). This CDR3 spans 15 amino acids. The junction had 7 bases not matched to a gene; V was cut back by 3 bases and J by 2 bases. The sequenced CDR3 bases are TGTGCCAGTAGTATTCGGGGGGATGGGCCCTACGAG. It encodes CASSIRGDGPYE. The entire CDR3 sequence reads CASSIRGDGPYEQYF.

This clone was seen repeatedly, ten times or more. The read ends 3 residues early relative to the CDR3; the germline J gene fills the gap. The rearrangement links TRBV7-8 to TRBJ2-5; 12 nucleotides match TRBD1. The CDR3 has 15 amino acids. J gave up 2 bases and V 7 bases, and 5 bases lay outside the gene matches. Germline CDR1 is SGHVS and CDR2 is FQNEAQ. The CDR3 bases that were read are TGTGCCAGCAAGGGACAGGGGGCCTTACAAGAGACC. Protein product: CASKGQGALQET. The whole CDR3 is CASKGQGALQETQYF.

In regard to this clone: The read stops 3 residues short of the end of the CDR3; the missing end is completed from the germline J gene. The V gene is TRBV19, the J gene TRBJ1-2; a weak D match, TRBD1 (5 bases). From germline, CDR1 is LNHDA and CDR2 SQIVND (reference sequence). The CDR3 covers 16 residues. Incomplete CDR3 DNA: TGTGCTGCGAACTCGGGGGTACGGGGCTTCGACAATGAC. As protein: CAANSGVRGFDND. The full-length CDR3 reads as CAANSGVRGFDNDYTF.

This clone has a count of ten or more. The DNA ends 3 residues before the CDR3 does, and the rest of the CDR3 is filled in from the germline J gene. The chain has TRBV19 and TRBJ1-5; weak D call: TRBD1 (6 bases). CDR3 length equals 13 residues. Looked up from germline, CDR1 is LNHDA and CDR2 is SQIVND (reference sequence). V lost 10 bases to trimming and J lost 1 base, with 11 bases between them. The CDR3 bases that were read are TGTGCCACCGAGGGGGAGAGCAATCAGCCC. Translation gives CATEGESNQP. The CDR3, in full, reads CATEGESNQPQHF.

This clone was counted a few times. A junction end diverges from the germline sequence, so it may reflect a read error. The read finishes 3 residues shy of the CDR3 end, and the germline J gene is used to complete it. Other DNA sequences within the sample encode an identical CDR3. This chain uses TRBV7-2 with TRBJ1-2; the match to TRBD1 covers 8 bases. The CDR3 loop spans 14 amino acids. CDR1 is SGHTA and CDR2 is FQGNSA in the germline V gene. CDR3 loop: CASSYQTGDYGYTF. Partial CDR3 DNA: TGTGCCAGCAGCTACCAGACAGGGGACTATGGA.

There are many counts of this clone. The read ends 3 residues shy of where the CDR3 ends; the end is completed using the germline J gene. The chain recombines TRBV2 with TRBJ2-7; 8 positions agree with TRBD1. This CDR3 comprises 13 residues. From germline, CDR1 is SNHLY and CDR2 FYNNEI. V lost 6 bases to trimming and J lost 6 bases; unmatched junction nucleotides: 7. The CDR3 bases that were read are TGTGCCAGCAGCGAGGACAGGGTCTCCGAG. Amino acid sequence: CASSEDRVSE. The whole CDR3 sequence reads CASSEDRVSEQYF.

This clone was counted many times. The read comes to an end 3 residues before the CDR3 does, leaving the germline J gene to fill in the end. V gene TRBV18 combines with J gene TRBJ1-6; 11 bases fit TRBD1. The CDR3 runs to 15 residues. CDR1 is KGHSH and CDR2 is LQKENI in the germline V gene. CDR3 DNA, as far as it was read: TGTGCCAGCTCACCGGCCGGGACAGGGGGTTCGCCC. Encoded protein: CASSPAGTGGSP. The complete CDR3 protein is CASSPAGTGGSPLHF.